Below, 17 T cell receptor beta chains from the same sample are listed, as sequenced in a study of patients and donors after allogeneic stem cell transplantation. Using its own MiXCR run on the RT-PCR reads, TCRdb lists one record per CDR3 protein. The table includes 410,000 or so distinct CDR3 sequences, roughly 16% detected once. The sequenced sample was blood, either unsorted or a sorted T cell fraction (not recorded which). The receptors derive from a human donor who was either an allogeneic HSCT recipient or a stem cell or donor lymphocyte infusion donor (not recorded which). It is not recorded whose cells these are; they may come from a transplant donor.

This clonotype was counted at least ten times. This sequence joins TRBV4-1 and TRBJ1-6, with a tentative D call TRBD1 (6 bases). V was pared by 0 bases and J by 8 bases, with 20 bases between. The CDR3 totals 18 residues. Germline V gene sequence: CDR1 MGHRA, CDR2 YSYEKL. CDR3: CASSQEGLTGGGDSPLHF. In DNA, the CDR3 is TGCGCCAGCAGCCAAGAGGGTCTCACGGGGGGCGGAGATTCACCCCTCCACTTT.

The CDR3 reads CASSSCRDRGETQYF. The CDR3 bases are TGTGCCAGCAGCTCATGCAGGGACAGGGGAGAGACCCAGTACTTC. The rearrangement joins TRBV5-5 to TRBJ2-5; 10 nucleotides agree with TRBD1. Germline-derived CDR1 and CDR2 are SGHKS and YYEKEE (reference sequence). The CDR3 runs 15 residues. Germline trimming cut 3 bases from V and 4 bases from J; bases unmatched to any gene: 6.

This clonotype came up a few times. V and J are TRBV2 and TRBJ1-4; perhaps TRBD1 as D (5 bases). This CDR3 is built from 15 residues. Per the germline V gene, CDR1 is SNHLY and CDR2 is FYNNEI. Trimming pared 6 bases from V and 4 bases from J, leaving 15 bases between. The CDR3 loop reads CASSVTGPGNEKLFF. The CDR3 bases are TGTGCCAGCAGCGTTACAGGCCCTGGTAATGAAAAACTGTTTTTT.

The genes are TRBV19 and TRBJ1-1; D possibly corresponds to TRBD1 (5 bases). This CDR3 has 15 residues. V was cut by 5 bases and J by 3 bases, with 16 bases left in between. Germline V gene lookup returns CDR1 LNHDA and CDR2 SQIVND (reference sequence). The CDR3 loop is CASSPWGPADTEAFF. In DNA, the CDR3 is TGTGCCAGTAGTCCCTGGGGCCCGGCCGACACTGAAGCTTTCTTT.

The chain employs TRBV7-7 and TRBJ2-6; the match to TRBD1 covers 10 bases. The CDR3 is made up of 16 amino acids. Per germline, CDR1 SSHAT and CDR2 FNYEAQ (reference sequence). As DNA, the CDR3 is TGTGCTAGCGCCCGGGACAGGGGATCTGGGGCCAACGTCCTGACTTTC. Translated, it gives CASARDRGSGANVLTF.

A note on this clonotype: The junction differs from germline at one of its ends, possibly a read error. The chain recombines TRBV6-5 with TRBJ2-7; TRBD1 is a possible D gene (5 bases). Germline V gene lookup returns CDR1 MNHEY and CDR2 SVGAGI. CDR3 length equals 14 residues. CDR3 protein: CASSYSGPENLRHF. CDR3 nucleotides: TGTGCCAGCAGTTACTCGGGGCCAGAGAACTTAAGGCACTTC.

CDR3 amino acids: CASSQPTRGSTDTQYF. The DNA of the CDR3 is TGCGCCAGCAGCCAACCCACTCGGGGTAGCACAGATACGCAGTATTTT. The J gene is TRBJ2-3, the V gene TRBV4-1; TRBD2 is a possible D gene (5 bases). Germline V gene sequence: CDR1 MGHRA, CDR2 YSYEKL. The CDR3 spans 16 residues. V gave up 2 bases and J gave up 0 bases, with 12 bases separating them.

The rearrangement links TRBV12-3 or TRBV12-4 to TRBJ2-3, with 10 positions matching TRBD2. The CDR3 length is 17 residues. V shed 3 bases and J 2 bases; nucleotides not matched to a gene: 8. This CDR3 is CASSFRFTSGNTDTQYF. The CDR3 bases are TGTGCCAGCAGTTTTCGGTTTACTAGCGGGAACACAGATACGCAGTATTTT.

Ten or more counts support this clonotype. The genes are TRBV12-3 or TRBV12-4 and TRBJ1-3, with D uncertain. The V end lost 6 bases, the J end lost 2 bases, and 8 bases lay between the germline ends. The CDR3 is made up of 13 amino acids. CDR3 sequence: CASSLWPGNTIYF. The CDR3 DNA is TGTGCCAGCAGCTTATGGCCTGGAAACACCATATATTTT.

This clonotype was detected ten times or more. The chain combines TRBV5-6 with TRBJ2-2; either TRBD1 or TRBD2 may fit D (5 bases each). CDR3 length: 14 residues. Between the trimmed V and J ends, which lost 5 bases and 9 bases, there was a span of 17 bases. Germline V lookup: CDR1 SGHDT, CDR2 YYEEEE. The CDR3: CASSRGRPPRELFF. The CDR3 nucleotides are TGTGCCAGCAGTCGGGGCCGTCCCCCCCGGGAGCTGTTTTTT.

The genes are TRBV2 and TRBJ2-3, with 7 bases matching TRBD1. Trimming took 6 bases from V and 10 from J; bases not matched to a gene: 7. Germline V gene lookup returns CDR1 SNHLY and CDR2 FYNNEI. CDR3 size: 12 residues. The CDR3 sequence: CASRPDREAQYF. The CDR3 DNA sequence: TGTGCCAGCAGACCCGACAGGGAAGCGCAGTATTTT.

This clonotype was recorded many times. This rearrangement joins TRBV28 to TRBJ2-2; D uncertain. This CDR3 spans 14 amino acids. The germline V gene has CDR1 MDHEN and CDR2 SYDVKM. V gave up 7 bases and J gave up 7 bases, with 16 bases separating them. The CDR3 DNA is TGTGCCAGCACCTCCCCTCGTTTGGGCGGGGAGCTGTTTTTT. Amino acid sequence: CASTSPRLGGELFF.

This clonotype was recorded at least ten times. This chain joins TRBV5-1 and TRBJ2-7, with D possibly being TRBD2 (6 bases). Germline V gene sequence: CDR1 SGHRS, CDR2 YFSETQ. Trimming stripped 3 bases from V and 2 bases from J, with 9 bases between. The CDR3 has 13 residues. The CDR3 bases are TGCGCCAGCAGCTCGGGCGGGACCTACGAGCAGTACTTC. Its translation: CASSSGGTYEQYF.

This clonotype was counted only a few times. V and J are TRBV6-1 and TRBJ1-5; unclear D gene. The CDR3 length is 14 residues. Germline V gene sequence: CDR1 MNHNS, CDR2 SASEGT. V dropped 6 bases and J dropped 5 bases, with 14 bases sitting between them. The CDR3 sequence is CASSRRAGYQPQHF. Here the CDR3 DNA reads TGTGCCAGCAGCCGTCGGGCAGGCTATCAGCCCCAGCATTTT.

This clonotype was seen many times. The J gene is TRBJ1-1, the V gene TRBV4-2, with unresolved D. Germline lookup yields CDR1 LGHNA and CDR2 YNFKEQ. CDR3 length: 17 residues. V was cut by 0 bases and J by 1 base, with 15 bases left in between. The CDR3 here is CASSQDEFWAGNTEAFF. DNA for the CDR3: TGTGCCAGCAGCCAAGATGAATTTTGGGCGGGGAACACTGAAGCTTTCTTT.

This CDR3 reads CASSYLRGGNEQFF. CDR3 DNA: TGTGCCAGCAGTTACCTCAGGGGGGGGAATGAGCAGTTCTTC. This chain joins TRBV6-5 and TRBJ2-1; D possibly matches TRBD1 or TRBD2 (7 bases each). Per germline, CDR1 MNHEY and CDR2 SVGAGI. The V end lost 2 bases, the J end lost 7 bases, and 12 bases lay between the germline ends. CDR3 length: 14 amino acids.

This clonotype occurred a few times. The chain employs TRBV25-1 and TRBJ2-1, with 9 bases identical to TRBD1. Germline CDR1 MGHDK, CDR2 SYGVNS. This CDR3 is built from 15 residues. The V segment lost 2 bases and the J segment 7 bases; nucleotides outside the gene matches: 6. CDR3 sequence reads: CASSELKGQGNEQFF. The CDR3 coding sequence is TGTGCCAGCAGTGAACTCAAAGGACAGGGGAATGAGCAGTTCTTC.